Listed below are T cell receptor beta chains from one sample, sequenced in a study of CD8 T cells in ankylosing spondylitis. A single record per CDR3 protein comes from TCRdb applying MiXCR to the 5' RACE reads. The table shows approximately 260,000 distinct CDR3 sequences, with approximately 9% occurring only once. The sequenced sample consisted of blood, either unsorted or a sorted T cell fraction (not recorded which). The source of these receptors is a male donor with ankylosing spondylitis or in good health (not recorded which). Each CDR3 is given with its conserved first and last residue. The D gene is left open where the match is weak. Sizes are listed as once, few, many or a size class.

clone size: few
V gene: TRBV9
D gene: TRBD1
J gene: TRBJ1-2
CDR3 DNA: TGTGCCAGCAGCGACGACGACAGGGTCCCCTATGGCTACACCTTC
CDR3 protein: CASSDDDRVPYGYTF

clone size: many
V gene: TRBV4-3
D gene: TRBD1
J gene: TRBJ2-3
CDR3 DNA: TGCGCCAGCAGCCAAGATGTAGGACAGGGTCCAGATACGCAGTATTTT
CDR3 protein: CASSQDVGQGPDTQYF

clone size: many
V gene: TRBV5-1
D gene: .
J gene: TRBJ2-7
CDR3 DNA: TGCGCCAGCAGCTCCTTGGAGGGGACCTACTACGAGCAGTACTTC
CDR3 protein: CASSSLEGTYYEQYF

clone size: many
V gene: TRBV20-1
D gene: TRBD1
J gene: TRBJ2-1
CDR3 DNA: TGCAGCCTCGACAGGGGGTACTACAATGAGCAGTTCTTC
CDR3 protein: CSLDRGYYNEQFF

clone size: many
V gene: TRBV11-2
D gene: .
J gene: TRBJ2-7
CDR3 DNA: TGTGCCAGCAGCTTGTTTAACGGAGGCTCCTACGAGCAGTACTTC
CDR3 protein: CASSLFNGGSYEQYF

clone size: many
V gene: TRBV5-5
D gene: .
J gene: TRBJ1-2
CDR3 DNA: TGTGCCAGCAGATTGGGGGACCATAACAGGGACTATGGCTACACCTTC
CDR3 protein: CASRLGDHNRDYGYTF

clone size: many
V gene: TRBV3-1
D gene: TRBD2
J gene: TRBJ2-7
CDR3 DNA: TGTGCCAGCAGCCTAGCGCCTAGCGGGACATACTACGAGCAGTACTTC
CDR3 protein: CASSLAPSGTYYEQYF

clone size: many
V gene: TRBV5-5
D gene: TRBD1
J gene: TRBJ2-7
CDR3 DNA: TGTGCCAGCAGCTTGGATTTAGACAGGGGTTACGAGCAGTACTTC
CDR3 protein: CASSLDLDRGYEQYF

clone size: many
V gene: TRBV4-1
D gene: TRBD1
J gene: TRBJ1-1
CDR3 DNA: TGCGCCAGCAGTAACAGGGGCTACACTGAAGCTTTCTTT
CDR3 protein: CASSNRGYTEAFF

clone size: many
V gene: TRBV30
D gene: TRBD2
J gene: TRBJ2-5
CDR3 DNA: TGTGCCTGGAGTGCTTGGACTAGCGGGGATGAGACCCAGTACTTC
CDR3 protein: CAWSAWTSGDETQYF